This T cell receptor (beta chain) was retrieved from a study of beta chain features in type 1 diabetes. Whole-study findings and limits: Patients with type 1 diabetes showed fewer VDJ junction insertions and more deletions. TCRB repertoires of naive, central memory and Treg cells appeared more similar among patients than among healthy donors.

Expressed TCRB transcripts were sequenced because the isolated RNA had all been reverse transcribed beforehand. The protocol was immunoSEQ multiplex PCR, while the TCRdb copy is restricted to in-frame clones and leaves out a portion. The sample has roughly 230,000 clones, about 10% seen once. Sorting with CD45RO/CCR7/CD25/CD127/CD95/CD27 yielded naive, central memory, regulatory and stem-like memory CD4+ cells. This clone showed up just a few times. What it binds is unknown. CDR3 length: 14 amino acids. The V gene's germline CDR1 is SEHNR and CDR2 FQNEAQ (reference sequence). V lost 0 bases to trimming and J lost 3 bases, with 9 bases between them.

The chain recombines TRBV7-9 with TRBJ2-7; tentative D call: TRBD1 (6 bases). This receptor was identified in a woman aged 18-29 years in good health. Sequenced material: naive CD4+ T cells from blood. The CDR3 loop is CASSLARGVYEQYF. The CDR3 coding sequence is TGTGCCAGCAGCTTAGCCAGGGGCGTCTACGAGCAGTACTTC.